What follows is one T cell receptor (beta chain) and its context. Assay: immunoSEQ multiplex PCR; the TCRdb copy retains only in-frame clones and omits some. The sample records fewer than 85,000 clones, approximately 91% being singletons. CDR1 is KGHSH and CDR2 is LQKENI in the germline V gene. CDR3 size: 13 residues. The junction had 4 bases not matched to a gene; V was cut back by 3 bases and J by 8 bases. The data were taken from a study of OX40 agonist ivuxolimab in advanced cancers. This rearrangement joins TRBV18 to TRBJ1-2; 9 nucleotides align to TRBD1. Sequenced here: CD4+ or CD8+ T cells sorted from blood, sampled in a trial of the OX40 agonist ivuxolimab. This sequence originates from an adult with an advanced solid tumor such as melanoma, head and neck, liver or kidney cancer. In DNA form, the CDR3 reads TGTGCCAGCTCACCCGGGACAGGGATCGGCTACACCTTC. Its protein is CASSPGTGIGYTF.